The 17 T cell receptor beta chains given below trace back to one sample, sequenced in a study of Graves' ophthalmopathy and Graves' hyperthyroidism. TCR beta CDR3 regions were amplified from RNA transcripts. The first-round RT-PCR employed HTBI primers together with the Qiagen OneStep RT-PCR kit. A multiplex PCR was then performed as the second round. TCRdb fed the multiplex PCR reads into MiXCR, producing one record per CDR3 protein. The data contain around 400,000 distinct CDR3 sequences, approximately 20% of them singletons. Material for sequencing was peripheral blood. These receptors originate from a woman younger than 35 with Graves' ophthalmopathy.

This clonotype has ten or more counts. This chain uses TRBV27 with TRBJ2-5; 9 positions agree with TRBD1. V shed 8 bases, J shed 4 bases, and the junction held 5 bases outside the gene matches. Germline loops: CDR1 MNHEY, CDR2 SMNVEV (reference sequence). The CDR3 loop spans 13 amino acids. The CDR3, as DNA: TGTGCCAGCGGACAGGGGAACCCAGAGACCCAGTACTTC. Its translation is CASGQGNPETQYF.

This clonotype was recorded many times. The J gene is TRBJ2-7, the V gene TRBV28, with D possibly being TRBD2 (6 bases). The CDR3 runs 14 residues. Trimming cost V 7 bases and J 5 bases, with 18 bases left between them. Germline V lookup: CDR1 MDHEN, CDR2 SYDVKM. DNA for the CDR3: TGTGCCAGCAAAAAATCGGAGGGCCGCAACGAGCAGTACTTC. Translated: CASKKSEGRNEQYF.

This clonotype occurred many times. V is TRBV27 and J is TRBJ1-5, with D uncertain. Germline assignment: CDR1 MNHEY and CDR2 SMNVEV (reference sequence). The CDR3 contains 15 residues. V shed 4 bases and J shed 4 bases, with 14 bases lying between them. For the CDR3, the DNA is TGTGCCAGCAGTTATCGAAGCACCTTGAATCAGCCCCAGCATTTT. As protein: CASSYRSTLNQPQHF.

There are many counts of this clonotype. The CDR3 loop reads CASGLTGFSSYEQYF. Written as DNA, the CDR3 is TGTGCCAGCGGTCTAACAGGGTTCTCCTCCTACGAGCAGTACTTC. The chain uses TRBV12-3 or TRBV12-4 and TRBJ2-7, with a weak D call TRBD1 (6 bases). V was cut by 8 bases and J by 0 bases, with 17 bases left in between. This CDR3 comprises 15 residues.

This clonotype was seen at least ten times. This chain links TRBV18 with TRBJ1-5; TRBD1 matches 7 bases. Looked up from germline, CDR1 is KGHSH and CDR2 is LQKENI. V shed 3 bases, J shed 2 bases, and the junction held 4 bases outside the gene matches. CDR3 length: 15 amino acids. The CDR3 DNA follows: TGTGCCAGCTCACCTCTTGGACAGGGCAATCAGCCCCAGCATTTT. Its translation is CASSPLGQGNQPQHF.

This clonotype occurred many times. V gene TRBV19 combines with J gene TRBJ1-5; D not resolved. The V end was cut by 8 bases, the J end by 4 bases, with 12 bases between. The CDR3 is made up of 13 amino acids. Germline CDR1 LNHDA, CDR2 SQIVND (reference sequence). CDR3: CASAGLRNQPQHF. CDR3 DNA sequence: TGTGCCAGTGCGGGGTTGAGGAATCAGCCCCAGCATTTT.

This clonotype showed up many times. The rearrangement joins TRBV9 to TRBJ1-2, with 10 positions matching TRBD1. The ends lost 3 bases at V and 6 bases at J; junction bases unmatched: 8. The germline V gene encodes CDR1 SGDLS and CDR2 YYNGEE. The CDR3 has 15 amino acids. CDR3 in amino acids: CASSATGTGVDGYTF. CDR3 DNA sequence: TGTGCCAGCAGCGCCACCGGGACAGGGGTGGATGGCTACACCTTC.

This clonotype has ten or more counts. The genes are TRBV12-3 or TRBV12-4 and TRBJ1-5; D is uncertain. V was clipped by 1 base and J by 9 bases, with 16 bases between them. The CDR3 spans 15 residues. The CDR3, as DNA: TGTGCCAGCAGTTTAGGTAGTGGCACCTCATGGCCCCAGCATTTT. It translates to CASSLGSGTSWPQHF.

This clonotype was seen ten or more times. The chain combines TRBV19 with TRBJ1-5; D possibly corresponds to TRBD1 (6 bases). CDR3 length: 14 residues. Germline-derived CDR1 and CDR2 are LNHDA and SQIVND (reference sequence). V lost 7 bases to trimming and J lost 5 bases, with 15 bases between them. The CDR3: CASTPQRGYQPQHF. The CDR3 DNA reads TGTGCCAGTACCCCACAGAGGGGGTATCAGCCCCAGCATTTT.

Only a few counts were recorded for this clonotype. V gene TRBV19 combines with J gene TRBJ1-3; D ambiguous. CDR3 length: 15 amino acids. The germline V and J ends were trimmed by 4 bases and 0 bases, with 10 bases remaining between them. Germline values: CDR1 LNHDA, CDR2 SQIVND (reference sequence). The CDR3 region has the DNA TGTGCCAGTAGTAAAGGACCGGTCTCTGGAAACACCATATATTTT. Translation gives CASSKGPVSGNTIYF. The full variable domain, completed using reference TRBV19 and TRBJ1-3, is DGGITQSPKYLFRKEGQNVTLSCEQNLNHDAMYWYRQDPGQGLRLIYYSQIVNDFQKGDIAEGYSVSREKKESFPLTVTSAQKNPTAFYLCASSKGPVSGNTIYFGEGSWLTVV.

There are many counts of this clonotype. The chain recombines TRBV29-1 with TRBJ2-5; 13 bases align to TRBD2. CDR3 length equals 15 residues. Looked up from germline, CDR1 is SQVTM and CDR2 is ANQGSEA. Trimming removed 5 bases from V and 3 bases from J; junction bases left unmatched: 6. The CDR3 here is CSVRTGTSGKETQYF. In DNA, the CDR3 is TGCAGCGTTAGGACCGGGACTAGCGGGAAAGAGACCCAGTACTTC.

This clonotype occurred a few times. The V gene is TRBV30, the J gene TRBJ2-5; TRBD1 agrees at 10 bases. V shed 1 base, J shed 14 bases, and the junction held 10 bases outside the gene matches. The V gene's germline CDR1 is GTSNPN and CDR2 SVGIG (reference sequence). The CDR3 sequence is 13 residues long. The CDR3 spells CAWSASRQGAPYF. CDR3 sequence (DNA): TGTGCCTGGAGTGCCTCCCGACAGGGGGCCCCTTACTTC.

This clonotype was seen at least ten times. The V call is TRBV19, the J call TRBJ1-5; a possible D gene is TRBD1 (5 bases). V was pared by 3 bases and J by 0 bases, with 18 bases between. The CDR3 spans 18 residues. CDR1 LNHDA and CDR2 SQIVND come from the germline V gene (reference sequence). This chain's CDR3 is CASSIRGRAYTSNQPQHF. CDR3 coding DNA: TGTGCCAGTAGTATTCGGGGCAGGGCCTATACTAGCAATCAGCCCCAGCATTTT.

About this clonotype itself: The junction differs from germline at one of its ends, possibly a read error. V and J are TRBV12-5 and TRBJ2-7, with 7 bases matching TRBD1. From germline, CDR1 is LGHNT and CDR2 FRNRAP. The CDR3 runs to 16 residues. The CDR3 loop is CASGRSGTAQSYGQYF. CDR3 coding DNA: TGTGCTAGTGGCCGATCCGGGACAGCGCAGTCCTACGGGCAGTACTTC.

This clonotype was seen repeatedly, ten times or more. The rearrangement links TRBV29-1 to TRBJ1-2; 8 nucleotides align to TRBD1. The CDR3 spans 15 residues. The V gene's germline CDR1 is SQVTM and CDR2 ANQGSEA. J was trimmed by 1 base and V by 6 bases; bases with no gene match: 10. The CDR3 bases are TGCAGCGTCGCCCCCCTACAGGGGGTTAACTATGGCTACACCTTC. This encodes CSVAPLQGVNYGYTF.

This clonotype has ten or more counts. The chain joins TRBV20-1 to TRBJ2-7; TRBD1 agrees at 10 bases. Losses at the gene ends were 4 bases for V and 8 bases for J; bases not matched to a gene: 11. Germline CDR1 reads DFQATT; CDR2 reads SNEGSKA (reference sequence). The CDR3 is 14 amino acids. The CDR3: CSATWDRGTHKQYF. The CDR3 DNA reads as TGCAGTGCTACGTGGGACAGGGGAACCCACAAGCAGTACTTC.

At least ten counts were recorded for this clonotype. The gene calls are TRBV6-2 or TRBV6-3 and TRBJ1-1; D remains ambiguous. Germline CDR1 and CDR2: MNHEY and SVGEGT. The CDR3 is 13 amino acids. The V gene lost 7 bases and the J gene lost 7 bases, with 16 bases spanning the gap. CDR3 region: CASTSPRYVEAFF. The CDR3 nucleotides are TGTGCCAGCACCTCACCCAGGTACGTTGAAGCTTTCTTT.